This TCR beta chain was sequenced in a study of shared clonotypes between healthy human individuals. Researchers partitioned CD4+ cells into CD45RA+ naive and CD45RA-negative memory subsets. In germline, CDR1 is SGDLS, CDR2 YYNGEE. V gave up 0 bases and J gave up 3 bases, with 8 bases separating them. There are 14 residues in the CDR3. Genomic DNA from each subset was divided evenly over several immunoSEQ plates. The sorted-subset replicate PCRs were given 150 to 200 ng DNA, which is 31,000 or so T cell genomes. The protocol was immunoSEQ multiplex PCR, while the TCRdb copy is restricted to in-frame clones and leaves out a portion. Of 2.3 million or so clones in the sample, 90% to 95% were seen once.

Material: naive CD4+ T cells from PBMCs. Subset described: CD45RA+ positively selected. The chain is built from TRBV9 and TRBJ2-3; D unclear. The sequence was collected from a young man in good health. Some clones in this sample may be carry-over from other donors' samples. The DNA of the CDR3 is TGTGCCAGCAGCGTAGCCTCCCCTACAGATACGCAGTATTTT. Translation gives CASSVASPTDTQYF.